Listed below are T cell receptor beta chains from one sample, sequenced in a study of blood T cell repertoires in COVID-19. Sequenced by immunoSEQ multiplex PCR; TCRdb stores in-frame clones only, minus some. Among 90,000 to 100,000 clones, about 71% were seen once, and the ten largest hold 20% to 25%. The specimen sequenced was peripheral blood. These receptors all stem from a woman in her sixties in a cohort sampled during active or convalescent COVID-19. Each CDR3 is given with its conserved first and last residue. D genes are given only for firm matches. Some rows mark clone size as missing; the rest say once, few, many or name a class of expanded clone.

CASSQGRGRTGELFF,TGTGCCAGCAGCCAAGGCAGGGGGAGGACCGGGGAGCTGTTTTTT,.,TRBV3-1/TRBV3-2,TRBJ2-2,.
CASSFTGSNQPQHF,TGTGCCAGCAGCTTTACAGGGAGCAATCAGCCCCAGCATTTT,.,TRBV7-2,TRBJ1-5,.
CASSPGLANTGELFF,TGCGCCAGCAGCCCCGGACTCGCGAACACCGGGGAGCTGTTTTTT,.,TRBV5-1,TRBJ2-2,few
CASSWDRGNQPQHF,TGTGCCAGCAGCTGGGACAGGGGAAATCAGCCCCAGCATTTT,TRBD1,TRBV7-2,TRBJ1-5,.
CASSPMQATEAFF,TGTGCCAGCAGCCCAATGCAGGCCACTGAAGCTTTCTTT,.,TRBV9,TRBJ1-1,.
CASSSRQGILDTQYF,TGTGCCAGCAGCTCCCGACAGGGGATCTTAGATACGCAGTATTTT,TRBD1,TRBV11-2,TRBJ2-3,.
CASSPPLRAAPGNTIYF,TGTGCCAGCTCACCGCCTCTAAGAGCGGCGCCTGGAAACACCATATATTTT,.,TRBV18,TRBJ1-3,.
CASSPTTTGTGLPNTF,TGTGCCAGCAGCCCAACCACTACCGGGACAGGGCTTCCAAACACCTTC,TRBD1,TRBV11-1,TRBJ1-2,.
CASSIFSGSSYNEQFF,TGTGCCAGTAGTATTTTTTCGGGGAGCTCCTACAATGAGCAGTTCTTC,.,TRBV19,TRBJ2-1,.
CASRRGLDYGYTF,TGTGCCAGCAGAAGGGGGCTCGACTATGGCTACACCTTC,TRBD1,TRBV7-9,TRBJ1-2,few
CSVEDRGSITEAFF,TGCAGCGTTGAAGATCGTGGGAGCATTACTGAAGCTTTCTTT,.,TRBV29-1,TRBJ1-1,few
CASSPQRNSYNSPLHF,TGTGCCAGCAGCCCGCAGCGGAACTCCTATAATTCACCCCTCCACTTT,.,TRBV9,TRBJ1-6,.
CASSLGLAGGGETQYF,TGTGCCAGCAGCTTAGGCCTAGCGGGGGGAGGAGAGACCCAGTACTTC,TRBD2,TRBV7-2,TRBJ2-5,once
CASSAPRARAYGYTF,TGTGCCAGCAGTGCTCCCCGGGCCAGGGCCTATGGCTACACCTTC,.,TRBV7-9,TRBJ1-2,.
CSAYLNTEAFF,TGCAGTGCTTACTTGAACACTGAAGCTTTCTTT,.,TRBV20-1,TRBJ1-1,few
CATSRADRLGWAFMNTEAFF,TGTGCCACCAGCAGAGCTGACAGGTTGGGGTGGGCATTCATGAACACTGAAGCTTTCTTT,.,TRBV15,TRBJ1-1,many
CASSQDQGGGPYNEQFF,TGTGCCAGCAGCCAAGATCAGGGCGGGGGGCCTTACAATGAGCAGTTCTTC,TRBD2,TRBV4-2,TRBJ2-1,.
CASSRGGSETQYF,TGTGCCAGCAGCCGGGGGGGCTCGGAGACCCAGTACTTC,TRBD2,TRBV7-9,TRBJ2-5,.
CASQQELGYGYTF,TGTGCCAGTCAACAGGAGCTGGGCTATGGCTACACCTTC,.,TRBV9,TRBJ1-2,.
CASSIGGTNYGYTF,TGTGCCAGTAGTATAGGGGGCACTAACTATGGCTACACCTTC,.,TRBV19,TRBJ1-2,.
CASSDPRGTGISSYNSPLHF,TGTGCCAGCAGTGACCCGAGGGGGACAGGGATAAGCTCCTATAATTCACCCCTCCACTTT,TRBD1,TRBV6-4,TRBJ1-6,.
CASSHSLGTGADTQYF,TGTGCCAGCAGCCATTCGTTAGGGACAGGGGCAGATACGCAGTATTTT,TRBD1,TRBV3-1/TRBV3-2,TRBJ2-3,.
CASSLYGGGTYEQYF,TGTGCCAGCAGCTTATATGGGGGAGGTACCTACGAGCAGTACTTC,.,TRBV7-9,TRBJ2-7,.
CASSYSATEAFF,TGTGCCAGCAGTTACTCGGCAACTGAAGCTTTCTTT,.,TRBV6-5,TRBJ1-1,.
CASSHGQRRGEQYF,TGTGCCAGCAGCCACGGACAGCGCCGCGGCGAGCAGTACTTC,.,TRBV6-2/TRBV6-3,TRBJ2-7,.
CAISPRQGYGYTF,TGTGCCATCAGCCCCAGACAGGGGTATGGCTACACCTTC,TRBD1,TRBV10-3,TRBJ1-2,.
CASRRGSSNEQFF,TGTGCCAGCCGGAGAGGTTCTTCGAATGAGCAGTTCTTC,.,TRBV6-5,TRBJ2-1,once
CASSPGTGLVEQYF,TGTGCCAGCAGTCCCGGGACAGGGTTGGTCGAGCAGTACTTC,TRBD1,TRBV6-1,TRBJ2-7,.
CASSDGTSSTDTQYF,TGTGCCAGCAGTGATGGGACTTCTAGCACAGATACGCAGTATTTT,.,TRBV6-2/TRBV6-3,TRBJ2-3,.
CASSLTAGAGANVLTF,TGCGCCAGCAGCTTGACGGCAGGGGCTGGGGCCAACGTCCTGACTTTC,.,TRBV5-1,TRBJ2-6,.
CASSLSRQGSYGYTF,TGTGCCAGCAGCTTATCCCGACAGGGCAGCTATGGCTACACCTTC,TRBD1,TRBV7-9,TRBJ1-2,.
CASSYGQGASKNIQYF,TGTGCCAGCAGCTATGGACAGGGGGCGTCCAAAAACATTCAGTACTTC,TRBD1,TRBV7-2,TRBJ2-4,.
CASSQDPPRFPSNEQFF,TGCGCCAGCAGCCAAGATCCCCCCAGGTTCCCCTCGAATGAGCAGTTCTTC,.,TRBV4-3,TRBJ2-1,.
CASSFYRGRGADTQYF,TGTGCCAGCAGTTTTTATAGGGGCAGGGGCGCAGATACGCAGTATTTT,.,TRBV28,TRBJ2-3,.
CASSQAGSRWDTQYF,TGTGCCAGCAGCCAAGCTGGGAGTCGTTGGGATACGCAGTATTTT,.,TRBV14,TRBJ2-3,.
CASTSPQGFNEQFF,TGTGCCAGCACTTCCCCCCAGGGGTTCAATGAGCAGTTCTTC,.,TRBV6-5,TRBJ2-1,few
CASSPGGPAYEQYF,TGTGCCAGCAGCCCGGGGGGGCCTGCCTACGAGCAGTACTTC,TRBD2,TRBV7-3,TRBJ2-7,.
CASSPSRGMNTEAFF,TGTGCCAGCAGCCCCTCACGGGGTATGAACACTGAAGCTTTCTTT,.,TRBV7-9,TRBJ1-1,.
CASSIQVSYNEQFF,TGTGCCAGTAGTATTCAGGTTTCCTACAATGAGCAGTTCTTC,.,TRBV19,TRBJ2-1,once
CASSQDRDRVSGPMVEKLFF,TGCGCCAGCAGCCAAGATCGCGACAGGGTTAGTGGGCCAATGGTTGAAAAACTGTTTTTT,TRBD1,TRBV4-1,TRBJ1-4,.
CASSAPFAGEQYF,TGTGCCAGCAGCGCCCCCTTCGCCGGCGAGCAGTACTTC,.,TRBV7-9,TRBJ2-7,.
CASSSTISYEQYF,TGTGCCAGCAGCTCGACAATCTCCTACGAGCAGTACTTC,.,TRBV5-6,TRBJ2-7,.